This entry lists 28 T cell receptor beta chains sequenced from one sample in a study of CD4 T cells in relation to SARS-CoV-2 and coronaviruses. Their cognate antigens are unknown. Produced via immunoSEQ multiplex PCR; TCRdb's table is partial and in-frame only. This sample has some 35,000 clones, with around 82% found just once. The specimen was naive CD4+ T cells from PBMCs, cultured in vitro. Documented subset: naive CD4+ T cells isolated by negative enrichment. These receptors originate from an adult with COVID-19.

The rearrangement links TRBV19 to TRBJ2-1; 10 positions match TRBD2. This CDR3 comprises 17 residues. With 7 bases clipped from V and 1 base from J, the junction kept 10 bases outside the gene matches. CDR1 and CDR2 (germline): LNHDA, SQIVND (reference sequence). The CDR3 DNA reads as TGTGCCAGTACCCCAGCGGGAGGGCGCCCATCCTACAATGAGCAGTTCTTC. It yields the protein CASTPAGGRPSYNEQFF.

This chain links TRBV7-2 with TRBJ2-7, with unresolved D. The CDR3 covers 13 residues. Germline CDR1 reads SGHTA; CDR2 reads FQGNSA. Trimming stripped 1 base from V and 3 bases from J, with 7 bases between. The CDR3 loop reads CASSLEIRYEQYF. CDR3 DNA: TGTGCCAGCAGCTTAGAAATTCGCTACGAGCAGTACTTC.

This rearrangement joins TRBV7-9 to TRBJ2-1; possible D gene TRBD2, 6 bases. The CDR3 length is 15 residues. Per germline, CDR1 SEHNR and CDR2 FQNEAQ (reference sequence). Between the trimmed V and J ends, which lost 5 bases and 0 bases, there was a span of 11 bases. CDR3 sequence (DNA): TGTGCCAGCAGCCTTAGCGGTAGCTCCTACAATGAGCAGTTCTTC. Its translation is CASSLSGSSYNEQFF.

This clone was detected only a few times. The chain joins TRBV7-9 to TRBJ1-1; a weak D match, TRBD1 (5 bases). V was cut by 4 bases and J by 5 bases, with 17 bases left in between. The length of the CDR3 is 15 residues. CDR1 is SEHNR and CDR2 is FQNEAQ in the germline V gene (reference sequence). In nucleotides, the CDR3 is TGTGCCAGCAGCTCCACGGGGACTTTGGGGACTGAAGCTTTCTTT. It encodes CASSSTGTLGTEAFF.

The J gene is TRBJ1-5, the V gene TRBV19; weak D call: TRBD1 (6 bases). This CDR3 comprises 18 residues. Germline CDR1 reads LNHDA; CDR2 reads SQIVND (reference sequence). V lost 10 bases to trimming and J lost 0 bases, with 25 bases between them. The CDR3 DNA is TGTGCCACCCGGTCACAAGGCGCAGGGGACTTTAGCAATCAGCCCCAGCATTTT. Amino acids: CATRSQGAGDFSNQPQHF. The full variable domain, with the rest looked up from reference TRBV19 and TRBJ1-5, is DGGITQSPKYLFRKEGQNVTLSCEQNLNHDAMYWYRQDPGQGLRLIYYSQIVNDFQKGDIAEGYSVSREKKESFPLTVTSAQKNPTAFYLCATRSQGAGDFSNQPQHFGDGTRLSIL.

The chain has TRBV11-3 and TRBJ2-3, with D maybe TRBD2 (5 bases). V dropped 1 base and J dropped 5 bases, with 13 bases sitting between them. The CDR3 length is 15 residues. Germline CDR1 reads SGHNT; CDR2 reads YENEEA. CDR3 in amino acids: CASSLGTARGDTQYF. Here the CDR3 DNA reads TGTGCCAGCAGCTTAGGGACTGCGCGCGGAGATACGCAGTATTTT.

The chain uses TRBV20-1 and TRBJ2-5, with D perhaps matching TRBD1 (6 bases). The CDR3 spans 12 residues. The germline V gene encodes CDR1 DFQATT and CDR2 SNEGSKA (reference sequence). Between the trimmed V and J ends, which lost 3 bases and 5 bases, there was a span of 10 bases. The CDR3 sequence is CSASKRGETQYF. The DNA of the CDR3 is TGCAGTGCTAGTAAGAGGGGGGAGACCCAGTACTTC.

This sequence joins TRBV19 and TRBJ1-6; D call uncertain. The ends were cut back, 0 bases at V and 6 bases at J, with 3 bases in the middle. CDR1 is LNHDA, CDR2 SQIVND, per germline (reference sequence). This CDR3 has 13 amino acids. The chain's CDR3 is CASSIERNSPLHF. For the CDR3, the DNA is TGTGCCAGTAGTATAGAACGTAATTCACCCCTCCACTTT. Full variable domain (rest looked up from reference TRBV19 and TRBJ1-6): DGGITQSPKYLFRKEGQNVTLSCEQNLNHDAMYWYRQDPGQGLRLIYYSQIVNDFQKGDIAEGYSVSREKKESFPLTVTSAQKNPTAFYLCASSIERNSPLHFGNGTRLTVT.

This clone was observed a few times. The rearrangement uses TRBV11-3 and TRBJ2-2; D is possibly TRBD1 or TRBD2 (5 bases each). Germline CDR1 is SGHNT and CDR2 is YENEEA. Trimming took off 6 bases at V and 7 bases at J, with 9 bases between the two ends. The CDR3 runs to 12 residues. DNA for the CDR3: TGTGCCAGCAGTTGGGACCGCGGGGAGCTGTTTTTT. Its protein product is CASSWDRGELFF.

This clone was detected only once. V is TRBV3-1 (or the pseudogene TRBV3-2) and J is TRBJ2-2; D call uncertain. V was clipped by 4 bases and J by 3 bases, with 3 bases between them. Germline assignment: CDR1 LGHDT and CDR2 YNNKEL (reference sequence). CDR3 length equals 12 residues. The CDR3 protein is CASSPHTGELFF. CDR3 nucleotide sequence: TGTGCCAGCAGCCCCCACACCGGGGAGCTGTTTTTT.

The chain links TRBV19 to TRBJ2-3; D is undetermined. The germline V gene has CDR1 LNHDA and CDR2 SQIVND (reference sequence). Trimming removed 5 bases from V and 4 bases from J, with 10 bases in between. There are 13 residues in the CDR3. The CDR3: CASSGSGADTQYF. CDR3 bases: TGTGCCAGTAGTGGAAGTGGGGCAGATACGCAGTATTTT.

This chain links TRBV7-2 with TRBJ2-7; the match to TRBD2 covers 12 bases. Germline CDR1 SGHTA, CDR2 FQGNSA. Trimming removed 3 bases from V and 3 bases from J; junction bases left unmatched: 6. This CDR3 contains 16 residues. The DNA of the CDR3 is TGTGCCAGCAGCTTTCCTAGCGGGAGGGCGGTCTACGAGCAGTACTTC. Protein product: CASSFPSGRAVYEQYF.

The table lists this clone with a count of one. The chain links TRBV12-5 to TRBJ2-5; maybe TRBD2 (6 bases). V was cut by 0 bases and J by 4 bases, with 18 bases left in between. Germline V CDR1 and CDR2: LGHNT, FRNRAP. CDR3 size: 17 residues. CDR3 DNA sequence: TGTGCTAGTGGTTTGGTACAATCGGGGGAGTGGGGAGAGACCCAGTACTTC. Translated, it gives CASGLVQSGEWGETQYF.

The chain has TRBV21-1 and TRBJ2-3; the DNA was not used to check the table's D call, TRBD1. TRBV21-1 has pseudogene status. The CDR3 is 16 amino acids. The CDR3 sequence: CASSTGTGVRTDTQYF. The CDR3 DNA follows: TGTGCCAGCAGCACCGGGACAGGGGTAAGGACAGATACGCAGTATTTT.

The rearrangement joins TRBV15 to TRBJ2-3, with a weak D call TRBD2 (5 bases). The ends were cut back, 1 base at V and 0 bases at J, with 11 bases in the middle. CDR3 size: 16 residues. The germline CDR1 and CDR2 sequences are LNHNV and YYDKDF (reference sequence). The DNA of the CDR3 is TGTGCCACCAGCAGAGTCCCGGGGTTTAGCACAGATACGCAGTATTTT. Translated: CATSRVPGFSTDTQYF.

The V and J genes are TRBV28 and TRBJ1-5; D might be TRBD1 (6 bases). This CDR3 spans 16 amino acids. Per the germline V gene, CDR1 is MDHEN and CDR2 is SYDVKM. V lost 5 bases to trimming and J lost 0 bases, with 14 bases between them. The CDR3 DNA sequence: TGTGCCAGCAGTATAAGGGGGACAAATAGCAATCAGCCCCAGCATTTT. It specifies CASSIRGTNSNQPQHF.

The CDR3 DNA follows: TGTGCCAGCAGCCAAGAGGCCGGGGAGCTGTTTTTT. Amino acid sequence: CASSQEAGELFF. The chain employs TRBV3-1 (or the pseudogene TRBV3-2) and TRBJ2-2; D remains ambiguous. V was shortened by 0 bases and J by 6 bases, with 2 bases between the two germline ends. CDR3 length equals 12 residues. The germline V gene encodes CDR1 LGHDT and CDR2 YNNKEL (reference sequence).

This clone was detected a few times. The DNA of the CDR3 is TGTGCCAGCAACCCAGGGGGCGCATTATACGAGCAGTACTTC. Its protein product is CASNPGGALYEQYF. J is TRBJ2-7 and V is TRBV11-2; 8 bases match TRBD1. This CDR3 has 14 amino acids. CDR1 and CDR2 from the germline V gene are SGHAT and FQNNGV. The V segment lost 7 bases and the J segment 4 bases; nucleotides outside the gene matches: 9.

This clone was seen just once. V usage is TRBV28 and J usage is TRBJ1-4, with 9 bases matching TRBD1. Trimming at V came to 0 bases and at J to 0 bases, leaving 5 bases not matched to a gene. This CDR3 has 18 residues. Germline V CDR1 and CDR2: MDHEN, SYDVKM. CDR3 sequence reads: CASSLWDRGQATNEKLFF. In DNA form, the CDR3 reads TGTGCCAGCAGTTTATGGGACAGGGGTCAGGCAACTAATGAAAAACTGTTTTTT.

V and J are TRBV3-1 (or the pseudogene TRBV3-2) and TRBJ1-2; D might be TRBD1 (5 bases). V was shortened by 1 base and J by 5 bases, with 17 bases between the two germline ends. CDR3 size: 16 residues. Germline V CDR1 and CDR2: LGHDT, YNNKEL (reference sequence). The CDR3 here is CASSQGLQGFGYGYTF. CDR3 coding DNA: TGTGCCAGCAGCCAAGGATTGCAGGGTTTTGGTTATGGCTACACCTTC.

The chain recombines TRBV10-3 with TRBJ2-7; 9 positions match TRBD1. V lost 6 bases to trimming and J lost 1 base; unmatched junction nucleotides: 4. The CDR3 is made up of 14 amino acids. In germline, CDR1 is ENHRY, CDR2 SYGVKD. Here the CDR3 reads CAIRTDRGSYEQYF. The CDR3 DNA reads TGTGCCATCAGGACCGACAGGGGGTCCTACGAGCAGTACTTC.

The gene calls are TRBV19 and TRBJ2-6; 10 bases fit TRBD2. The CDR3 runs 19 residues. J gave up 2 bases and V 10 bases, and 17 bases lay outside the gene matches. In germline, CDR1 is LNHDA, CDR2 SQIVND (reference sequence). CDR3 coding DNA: TGTGCCACCTCAAGCGGGCCTAGCGGGAGTATAACTGGGGCCAACGTCCTGACTTTC. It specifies CATSSGPSGSITGANVLTF.

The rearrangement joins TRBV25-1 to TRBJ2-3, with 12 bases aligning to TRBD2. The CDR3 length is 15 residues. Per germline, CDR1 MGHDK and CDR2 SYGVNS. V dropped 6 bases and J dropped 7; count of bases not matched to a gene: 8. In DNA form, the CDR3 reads TGTGCCAGCAGGCCACTAGCGGGAGGACGGAATACGCAGTATTTT. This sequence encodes CASRPLAGGRNTQYF.

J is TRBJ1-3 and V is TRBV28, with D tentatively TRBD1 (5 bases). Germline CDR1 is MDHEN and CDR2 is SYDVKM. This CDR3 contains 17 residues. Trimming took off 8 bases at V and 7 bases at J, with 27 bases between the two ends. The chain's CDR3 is CASGAYEGHPFSNTIYF. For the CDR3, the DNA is TGTGCCAGCGGTGCCTATGAGGGGCATCCGTTTTCGAACACCATATATTTT.

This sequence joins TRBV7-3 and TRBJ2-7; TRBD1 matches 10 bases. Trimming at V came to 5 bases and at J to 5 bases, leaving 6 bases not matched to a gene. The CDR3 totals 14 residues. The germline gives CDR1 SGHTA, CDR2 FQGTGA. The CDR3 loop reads CASSGGQGVDEQYF. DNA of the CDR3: TGTGCCAGCAGCGGTGGACAGGGGGTCGACGAGCAGTACTTC.

The CDR3 spells CSASWGAGETQYF. CDR3 DNA: TGCAGTGCTAGTTGGGGGGCTGGAGAGACCCAGTACTTC. V usage is TRBV20-1 and J usage is TRBJ2-5, with D possibly being TRBD1 or TRBD2 (6 bases each). Trimming left V 3 bases short and J 4 bases short, with 12 bases between. Germline CDR1 DFQATT, CDR2 SNEGSKA (reference sequence). This CDR3 has 13 residues.

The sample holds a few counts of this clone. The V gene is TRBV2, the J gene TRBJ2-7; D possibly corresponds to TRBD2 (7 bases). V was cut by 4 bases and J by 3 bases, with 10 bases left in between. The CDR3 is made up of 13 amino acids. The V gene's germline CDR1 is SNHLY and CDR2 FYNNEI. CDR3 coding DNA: TGTGCCAGCAGTGGGGAGGGGGACTACGAGCAGTACTTC. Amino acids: CASSGEGDYEQYF.

The CDR3 DNA reads as TGTGCCAGCAGTCGATCACAGGGATCGTTTTTCGACCGAAACACAGATACGCAGTATTTT. It translates to CASSRSQGSFFDRNTDTQYF. The chain couples TRBV6-6 to TRBJ2-3; D is possibly TRBD1 (6 bases). Trimming removed 5 bases from V and 2 bases from J, with 29 bases in between. The CDR3 covers 20 residues. Germline CDR1 and CDR2: MNHNY and SVGAGI (reference sequence).